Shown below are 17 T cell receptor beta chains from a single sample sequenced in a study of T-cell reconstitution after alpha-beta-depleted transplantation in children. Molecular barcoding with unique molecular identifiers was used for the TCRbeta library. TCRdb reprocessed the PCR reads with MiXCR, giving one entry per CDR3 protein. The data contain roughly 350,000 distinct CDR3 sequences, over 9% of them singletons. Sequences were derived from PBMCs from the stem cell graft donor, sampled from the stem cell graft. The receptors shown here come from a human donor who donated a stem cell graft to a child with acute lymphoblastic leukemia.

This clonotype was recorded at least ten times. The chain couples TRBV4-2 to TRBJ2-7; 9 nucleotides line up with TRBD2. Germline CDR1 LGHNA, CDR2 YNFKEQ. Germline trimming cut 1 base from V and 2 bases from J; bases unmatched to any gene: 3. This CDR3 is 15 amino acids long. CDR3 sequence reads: CASSQGLAEPYEQYF. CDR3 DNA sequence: TGTGCCAGCAGCCAAGGACTAGCGGAGCCCTACGAGCAGTACTTC.

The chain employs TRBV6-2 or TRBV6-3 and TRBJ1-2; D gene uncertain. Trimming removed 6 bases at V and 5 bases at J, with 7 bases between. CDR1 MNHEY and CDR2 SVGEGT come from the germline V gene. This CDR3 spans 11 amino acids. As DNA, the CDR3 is TGTGCCAGCAGAGAGGGATATGGCTACACCTTC. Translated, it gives CASREGYGYTF.

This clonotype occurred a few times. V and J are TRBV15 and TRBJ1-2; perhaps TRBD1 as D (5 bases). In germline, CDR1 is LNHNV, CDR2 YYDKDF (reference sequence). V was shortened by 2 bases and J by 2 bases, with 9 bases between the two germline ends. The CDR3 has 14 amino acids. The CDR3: CATSRLRGNYGYTF. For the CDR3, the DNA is TGTGCCACCAGCAGACTGAGGGGAAACTATGGCTACACCTTC.

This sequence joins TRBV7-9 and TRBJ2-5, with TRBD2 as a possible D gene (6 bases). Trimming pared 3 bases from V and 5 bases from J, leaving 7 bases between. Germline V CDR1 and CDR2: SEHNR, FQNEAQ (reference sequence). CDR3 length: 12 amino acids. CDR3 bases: TGTGCCAGCAGCTTTACTAGCGAGACCCAGTACTTC. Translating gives CASSFTSETQYF. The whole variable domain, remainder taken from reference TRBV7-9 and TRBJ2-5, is DTGVSQNPRHKITKRGQNVTFRCDPISEHNRLYWYRQTLGQGPEFLTYFQNEAQLEKSRLLSDRFSAERPKGSFSTLEIQRTEQGDSAMYLCASSFTSETQYFGPGTRLLVL.

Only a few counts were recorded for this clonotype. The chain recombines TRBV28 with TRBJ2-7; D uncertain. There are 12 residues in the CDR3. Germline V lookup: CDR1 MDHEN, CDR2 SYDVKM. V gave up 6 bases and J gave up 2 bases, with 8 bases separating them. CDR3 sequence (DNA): TGTGCCAGCAGCCCAGTCCCCTACGAGCAGTACTTC. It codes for CASSPVPYEQYF.

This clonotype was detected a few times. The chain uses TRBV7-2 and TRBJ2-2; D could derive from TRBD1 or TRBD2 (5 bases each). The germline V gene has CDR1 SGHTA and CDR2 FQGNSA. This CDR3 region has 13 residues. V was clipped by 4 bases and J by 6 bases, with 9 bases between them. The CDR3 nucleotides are TGTGCCAGCAGCTGGGACGGCCCCGGGGAGCTGTTTTTT. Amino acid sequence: CASSWDGPGELFF.

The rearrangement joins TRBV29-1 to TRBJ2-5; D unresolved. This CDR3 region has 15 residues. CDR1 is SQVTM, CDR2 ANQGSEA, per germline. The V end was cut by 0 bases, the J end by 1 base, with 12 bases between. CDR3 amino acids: CSVEDRSGPQETQYF. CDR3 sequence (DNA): TGCAGCGTTGAAGATCGATCCGGGCCCCAAGAGACCCAGTACTTC.

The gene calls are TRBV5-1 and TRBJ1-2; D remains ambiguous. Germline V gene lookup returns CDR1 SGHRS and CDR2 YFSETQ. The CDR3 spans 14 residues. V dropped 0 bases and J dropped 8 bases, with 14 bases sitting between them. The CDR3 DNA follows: TGCGCCAGCAGCTTGGGAACGTCCGGAAGCGGCTACACCTTC. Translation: CASSLGTSGSGYTF. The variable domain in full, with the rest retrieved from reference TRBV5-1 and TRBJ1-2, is KAGVTQTPRYLIKTRGQQVTLSCSPISGHRSVSWYQQTPGQGLQFLFEYFSETQRNKGNFPGRFSGRQFSNSRSEMNVSTLELGDSALYLCASSLGTSGSGYTFGSGTRLTVV.

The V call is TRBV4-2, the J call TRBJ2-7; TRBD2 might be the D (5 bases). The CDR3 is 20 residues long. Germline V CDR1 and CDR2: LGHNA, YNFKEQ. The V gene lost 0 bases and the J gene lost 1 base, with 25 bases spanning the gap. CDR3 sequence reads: CASSQDETEWSWRGSYEQYF. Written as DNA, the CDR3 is TGTGCCAGCAGCCAAGATGAGACGGAGTGGAGCTGGCGCGGGTCCTACGAGCAGTACTTC.

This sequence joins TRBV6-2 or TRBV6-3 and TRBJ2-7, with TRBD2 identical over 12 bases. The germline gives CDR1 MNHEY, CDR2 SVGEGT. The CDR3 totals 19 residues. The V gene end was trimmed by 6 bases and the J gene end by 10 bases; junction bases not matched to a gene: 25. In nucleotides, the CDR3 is TGTGCCAGCAGATCCCGAGGACTAGCGGGACTACCATACCAAAGAGAACAGTACTTC. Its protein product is CASRSRGLAGLPYQREQYF.

In DNA form, the CDR3 reads TGTGCCAGCAGTTTTCAGACGCGGGCCCAGCATTTT. It translates to CASSFQTRAQHF. V usage is TRBV12-3 or TRBV12-4 and J usage is TRBJ1-5; D remains ambiguous. The germline V and J ends were trimmed by 3 bases and 11 bases, with 11 bases remaining between them. The CDR3 extends over 12 amino acids.

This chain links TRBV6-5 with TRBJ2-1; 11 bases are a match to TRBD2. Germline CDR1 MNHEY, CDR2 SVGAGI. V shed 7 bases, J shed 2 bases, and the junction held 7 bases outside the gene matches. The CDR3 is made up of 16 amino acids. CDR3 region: CASTLAGGPAYNEQFF. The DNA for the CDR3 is TGTGCCAGCACTTTAGCGGGAGGGCCAGCCTACAATGAGCAGTTCTTC.

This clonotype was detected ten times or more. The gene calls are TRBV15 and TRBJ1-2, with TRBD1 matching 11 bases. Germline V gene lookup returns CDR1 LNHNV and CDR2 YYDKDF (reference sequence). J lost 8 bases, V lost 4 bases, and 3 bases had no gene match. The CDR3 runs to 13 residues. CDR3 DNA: TGTGCCACCAGCACTCGGACAGGGGGCGGCTACACCTTC. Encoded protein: CATSTRTGGGYTF.

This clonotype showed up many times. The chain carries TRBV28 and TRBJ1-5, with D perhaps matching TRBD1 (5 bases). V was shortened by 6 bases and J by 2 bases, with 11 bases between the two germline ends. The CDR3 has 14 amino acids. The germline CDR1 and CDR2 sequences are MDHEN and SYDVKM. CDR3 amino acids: CASRLGRGNQPQHF. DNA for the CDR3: TGTGCCAGCAGGCTGGGGCGAGGCAATCAGCCCCAGCATTTT.

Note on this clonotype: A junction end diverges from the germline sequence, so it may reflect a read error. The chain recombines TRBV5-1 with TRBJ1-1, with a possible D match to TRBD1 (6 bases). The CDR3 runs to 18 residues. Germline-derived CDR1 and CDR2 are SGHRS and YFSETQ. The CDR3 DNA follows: TGCGCCGGCAGCTTGGGCCCAAGGGGGTGGACGGAGAACACTGAAGCTTTCTTT. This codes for CAGSLGPRGWTENTEAFF.

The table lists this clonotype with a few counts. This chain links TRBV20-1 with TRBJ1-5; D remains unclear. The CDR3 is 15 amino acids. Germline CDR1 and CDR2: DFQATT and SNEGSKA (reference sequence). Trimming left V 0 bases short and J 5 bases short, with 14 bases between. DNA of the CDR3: TGCAGTGCTAGAGATAGGTCAGGACCGTATCAGCCCCAGCATTTT. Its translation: CSARDRSGPYQPQHF.

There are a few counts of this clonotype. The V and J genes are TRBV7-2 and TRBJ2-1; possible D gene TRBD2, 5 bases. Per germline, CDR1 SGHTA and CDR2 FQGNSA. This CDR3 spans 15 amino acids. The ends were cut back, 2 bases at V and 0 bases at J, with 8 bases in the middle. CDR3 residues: CASSLFAGSYNEQFF. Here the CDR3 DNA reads TGTGCCAGCAGCTTATTCGCGGGCTCCTACAATGAGCAGTTCTTC.